This TCR beta chain is drawn from a study of Tregs in tolerant kidney transplant recipients. The repertoire was sequenced with immunoSEQ multiplex PCR; TCRdb's copy has only in-frame clones and lacks some. The sample lists some 64,000 clones, 95% to 98% seen once, with 0.34% in the top ten. This CDR3 is 15 amino acids long. The ends were cut back, 2 bases at V and 3 bases at J, with 10 bases in the middle. CDR1 is SNHLY, CDR2 FYNNEI, per germline. The chain couples TRBV2 to TRBJ2-2, with D possibly matching TRBD1 (6 bases). The sample was Tregs from blood, taken before the transplant. The sequence was collected from a human donor who received a combined kidney and bone marrow transplant. The CDR3: CASSELGAYTGELFF. The CDR3 DNA sequence: TGTGCCAGCAGTGAATTGGGGGCTTACACCGGGGAGCTGTTTTTT.